This T cell receptor (beta chain) was obtained from a study of shared clonotypes between healthy human individuals (dated by TCRdb to between 2020 and 2021). For the wider study: Two women and three men aged 18 to 49 years were included in the cohort. For each donor, CD4 naive and CD4 memory were each run on three plates, CD8 naive on two plates, and CD8 memory on one plate. Libraries were prepared and TCR repertoires were sequenced by different laboratories using diverse techniques, in order to increase sequencing depth and limit assay-specific biases. The study deeply sequenced blood TCR repertoires of about 5 healthy adults to estimate repertoire size and the extent of clonotype sharing between individuals. Between about 0.9 and 10 billion PBMCs per donor were obtained by leukapheresis.

Healthy HIV-negative adults with no recently reported acute infections or vaccinations were included as donors. Every donor was a Caucasian adult living in Nashville, Tennessee, USA. CD4+ T cells were enriched by magnetic negative selection, after which naive cells were positively selected on CD45RA and the negative fraction was taken as the memory subset. Blood was collected by leukapheresis, and PBMCs were isolated by Ficoll-Histopaque density gradient centrifugation and then cryopreserved in liquid nitrogen vapor phase. Analytical flow cytometry was used to check the purity and quantity of every magnetically sorted T cell population. Genomic DNA was isolated from each sorted fraction and quantified by UV absorbance on a Nanodrop 2000c. TCR CDR3 regions were amplified from genomic DNA by multiplex PCR using the deep immunoSEQ assay. For each cell subset, the extracted genomic DNA was distributed evenly across all wells of several immunoSEQ 96-well plates, and each plate served as one replicate. For sorted subsets, each replicate PCR was loaded with approximately 190 ng genomic DNA, equivalent to approximately 33,000 T cell genomes. The purified libraries were quantified using a Qubit 3.0 fluorometer, sized with a Bioanalyzer 2100, and then quantified again using the KAPA Library Quantification kit. Every immunoSEQ 96-well plate was sequenced on a dedicated single-read 150-cycle Illumina NextSeq 550 flow cell. The paper's data handling went like this. Because the immunoSEQ output held only junctional sequences and lacked quality scores, the filtering could not match the filtering applied to full-length reads. To assign V/J genes and CDR3, sequences were annotated using PyIR, a Python wrapper for IgBLAST v1.9, with IMGT germline references. Reads were filtered out if the reads had weak V/J assignments (E-value above 1e-6), no CDR3, stop codons, out-of-frame junctions, or ambiguous translated residues. V3J clonotypes were defined by identical inferred V gene, J gene, and CDR3 amino acid sequence. To compute the percentage overlap between repertoires, the number of shared unique clonotypes was divided by the size of the smaller repertoire. Three approaches were used to assess repertoire richness: RTK rarefaction, the Chao1 estimator, and Recon v2.1 estimates of unobserved clonotypes. OLGA was used to compute generation probabilities for all TCRbeta clonotypes that the gDNA method yielded from four donors. In TCRdb, the immuneACCESS table is reduced to in-frame sequences with V and J assigned. These tables do not hold every clone; where another copy was compared, an unresolved V gene accounts for under half, and the others remain unexplained. The DNA was the basis for D and trimming; V, J and clone size are from that table. The sample table lists approximately 2,000,000 clones, roughly 92% of them with a count of one. Together, the top ten hold about 0.36% of the sample.

With regard to this clone: Its specific antigen is unknown. No base-level quality is on record; no much larger clone is a single base apart.

V is clipped by 6 bases and J by 8 bases, and the sequence between their germline boundaries is 16 bases long. The germline V gene sets CDR1 to MDHEN and CDR2 to SYDVKM. The CDR3 runs 14 residues from the cysteine to the phenylalanine. Only the CDR3 portion is preserved as DNA: 42 bases, with reading frame beginning at the first base. What the research found in general, with its limitations: Estimated clonotype richness was generally larger for naive than for memory subsets. Even with the large sequencing depth, rarefaction of the sorted-subset datasets indicated that sequencing was incomplete. Sharing across a few donors was observed for approximately 5% of naive CD4, 3.5% of naive CD8, roughly 2.3% of memory CD4, and roughly 0.4% of memory CD8 clonotypes. Sampling was restricted to blood, and TCR repertoires in tissue are likely to differ from TCR repertoires in blood. The genetic and exposure-history diversity represented was limited by the small number of donors. Compared with non-shared clonotypes, clonotypes shared by all four sorted-subset donors had higher generation probabilities. Pairwise subsampling indicated that sequencing depth was expected to affect the degree of clonotype sharing among donors.

The chain uses TRBV28 and TRBJ1-4, with the D gene call left open. The sample consisted of naive CD4+ T cells from PBMCs. The sample's cell subset or site, from its label and the paper: CD45RA+ positively selected. The clonotype comes from a young man in good health. Some clones in this sample may be carry-over from other donors' samples. The CDR3 has the sequence CASSVGPGTEKLFF. The nucleotides read TGTGCCAGCAGCGTCGGCCCAGGTACCGAAAAACTGTTTTTT. The CDR3, completed at both ends by the reference TRBV28 and TRBJ1-4 genes, gives the full variable domain DVKVTQSSRYLVKRTGEKVFLECVQDMDHENMFWYRQDPGLGLRLIYFSYDVKMKEKGDIPEGYSVSREKKERFSLILESASTNQTSMYLCASSVGPGTEKLFFGSGTQLSVL.